This T cell receptor beta chain was sequenced for a study of T cells after yellow fever vaccination. TCRdb processed the 5' RACE reads anew with MiXCR; each CDR3 protein has one entry. Seen here are just under 600,000 distinct CDR3 sequences, 13% observed once, and the top ten hold about an eighth. The CDR3 contains 17 residues. Germline-derived CDR1 and CDR2 are LGHDT and YNNKEL (reference sequence). Trimming pared 0 bases from V and 3 bases from J, leaving 18 bases between. The source was PBMCs, collected on the day of the yellow fever booster vaccination. This chain uses TRBV3-1 with TRBJ2-7; D possibly corresponds to TRBD2 (6 bases). The sequence was obtained from a young man who received the YFV17D yellow fever vaccine. The CDR3: CASSQERLEGGYYEQYF. The CDR3 bases are TGTGCCAGCAGCCAAGAGAGACTAGAGGGAGGATACTACGAGCAGTACTTC.